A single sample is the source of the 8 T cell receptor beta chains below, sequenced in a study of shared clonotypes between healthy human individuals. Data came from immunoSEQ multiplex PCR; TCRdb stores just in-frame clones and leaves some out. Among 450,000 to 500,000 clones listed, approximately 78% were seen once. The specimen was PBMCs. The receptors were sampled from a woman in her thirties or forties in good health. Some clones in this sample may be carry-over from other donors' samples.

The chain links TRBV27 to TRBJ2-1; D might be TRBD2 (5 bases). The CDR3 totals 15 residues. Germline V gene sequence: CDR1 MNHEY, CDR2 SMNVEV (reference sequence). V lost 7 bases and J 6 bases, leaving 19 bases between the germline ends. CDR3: CASTSRALARNEQFF. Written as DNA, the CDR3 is TGTGCCAGCACCTCAAGGGCCCTAGCTCGCAATGAGCAGTTCTTC.

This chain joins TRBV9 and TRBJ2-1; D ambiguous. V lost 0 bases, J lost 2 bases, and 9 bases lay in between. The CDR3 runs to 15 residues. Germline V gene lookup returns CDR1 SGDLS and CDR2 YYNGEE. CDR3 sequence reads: CASSVDNPAYNEQFF. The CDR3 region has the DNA TGTGCCAGCAGCGTAGATAACCCAGCCTACAATGAGCAGTTCTTC.

The CDR3 DNA follows: TGTGCCAGCAGCTCGGGACTAGTCGGCGAGCAGTACTTC. This encodes CASSSGLVGEQYF. This chain joins TRBV11-2 and TRBJ2-7; 8 bases map to TRBD2. The CDR3 covers 13 residues. Per germline, CDR1 SGHAT and CDR2 FQNNGV. V lost 4 bases to trimming and J lost 6 bases; unmatched junction nucleotides: 5.

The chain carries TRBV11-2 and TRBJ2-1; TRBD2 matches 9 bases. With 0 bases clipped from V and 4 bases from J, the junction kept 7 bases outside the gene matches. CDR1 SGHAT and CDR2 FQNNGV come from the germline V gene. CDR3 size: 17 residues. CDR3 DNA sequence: TGTGCCAGCAGCTTAGATCGGGCTAGCGGGGTGTACAATGAGCAGTTCTTC. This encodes CASSLDRASGVYNEQFF.

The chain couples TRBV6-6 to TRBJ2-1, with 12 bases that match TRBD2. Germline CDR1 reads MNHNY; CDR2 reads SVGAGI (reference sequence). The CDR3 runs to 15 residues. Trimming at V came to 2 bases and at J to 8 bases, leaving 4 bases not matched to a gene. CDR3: CASSYPTSGSYEQFF. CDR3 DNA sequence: TGTGCCAGCAGTTACCCGACTAGCGGGAGCTATGAGCAGTTCTTC.

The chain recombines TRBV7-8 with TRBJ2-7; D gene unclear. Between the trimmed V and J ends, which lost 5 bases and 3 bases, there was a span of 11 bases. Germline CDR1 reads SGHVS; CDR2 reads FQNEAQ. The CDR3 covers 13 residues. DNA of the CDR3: TGTGCCAGCAGCCCAACACAAGGCTACGAGCAGTACTTC. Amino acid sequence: CASSPTQGYEQYF.

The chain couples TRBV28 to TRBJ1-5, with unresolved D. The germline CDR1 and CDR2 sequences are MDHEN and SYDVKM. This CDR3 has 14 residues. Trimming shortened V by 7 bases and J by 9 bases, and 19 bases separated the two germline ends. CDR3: CASITTGGKGPQHF. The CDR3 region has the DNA TGTGCCAGCATCACGACGGGCGGTAAGGGGCCCCAGCATTTT.

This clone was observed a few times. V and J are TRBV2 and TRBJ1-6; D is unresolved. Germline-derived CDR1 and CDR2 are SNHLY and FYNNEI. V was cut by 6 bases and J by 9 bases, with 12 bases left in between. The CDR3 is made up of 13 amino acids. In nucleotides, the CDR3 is TGTGCCAGCAGCCCTCAGTCGGGTTCACCCCTCCACTTT. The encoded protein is CASSPQSGSPLHF.